This TCR beta chain was sequenced for a study of immune evolution from preneoplasia to lung adenocarcinoma. Study results and caveats: T cell clonality was higher in KRAS-mutant than EGFR-mutant or wild-type nodules. Later-stage lesions appeared to have more T cells, more diversity, less clonality.

The CDR3 contains 14 residues. V lost 5 bases and J 1 base, leaving 11 bases between the germline ends. Germline-derived CDR1 and CDR2 are SEHNR and FQNEAQ (reference sequence). Turning to this clone: Antigen unknown.

The table came from immunoSEQ multiplex PCR; TCRdb's copy has only in-frame clones and leaves some out. This table has approximately 12,000 clones, roughly 85% appearing once. Sequenced input: FFPE invasive lung adenocarcinoma tissue. The chain combines TRBV7-9 with TRBJ1-2, with D unresolved. The receptor comes from a person aged 65-85 years with invasive lung adenocarcinoma. The DNA for the CDR3 is TGTGCCAGCAGCGCAGAGTGGGATAACTATGGCTACACCTTC. This sequence encodes CASSAEWDNYGYTF.